This T cell receptor (beta chain) comes out of a study of blood T cells in healthy people across ages. The donors, all healthy, were Caucasians living in Russia, aged about 6 to 95. With each sample, at least 5 micrograms of total RNA were extracted. Study outcomes and limitations: Roughly linearly, TCR beta diversity per million T cells fell as age increased. Relative to aged donors, long-lived donors carried more naive CD4+ cells and displayed higher diversity.

A sample-barcoded 5' primer and a J-beta primer mix were used in a second PCR of roughly 7 to 12 cycles. TCRdb re-called the 5' RACE reads through MiXCR, storing one row per CDR3 protein. This sample has over 950,000 distinct CDR3 sequences; about 51% occur once, and the top ten carry about 21%. This clonotype came up a few times. Its antigen is not identified. There are 12 residues in the CDR3. The germline gives CDR1 LGHDT, CDR2 YNNKEL (reference sequence). Trimming took 6 bases from V and 4 from J, leaving 9 bases between them. The source is a woman aged 55-70 years in good health. The chain uses TRBV3-1 and TRBJ1-1, with TRBD1 as a possible D gene (5 bases). The source material was blood. Here the CDR3 reads CASSGGATEAFF. The CDR3 DNA follows: TGTGCCAGCAGTGGCGGGGCCACTGAAGCTTTCTTT.